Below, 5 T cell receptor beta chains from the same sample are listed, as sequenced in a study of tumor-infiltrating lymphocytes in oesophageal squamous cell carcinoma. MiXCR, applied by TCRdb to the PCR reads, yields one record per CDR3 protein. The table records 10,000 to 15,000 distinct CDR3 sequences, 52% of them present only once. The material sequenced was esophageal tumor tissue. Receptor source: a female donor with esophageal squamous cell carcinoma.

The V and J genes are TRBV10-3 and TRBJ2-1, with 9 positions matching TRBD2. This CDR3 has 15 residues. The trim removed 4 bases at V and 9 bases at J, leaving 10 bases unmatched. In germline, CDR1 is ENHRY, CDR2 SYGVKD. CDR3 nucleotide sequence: TGTGCCATCAGTGGCGAAGCGGGAGGTGGGAGTGAGCAGTTCTTC. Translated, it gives CAISGEAGGGSEQFF.

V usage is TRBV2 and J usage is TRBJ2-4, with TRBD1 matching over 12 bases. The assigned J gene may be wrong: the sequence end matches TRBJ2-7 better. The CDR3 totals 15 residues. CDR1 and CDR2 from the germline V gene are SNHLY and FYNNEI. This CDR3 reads CASRPGQGADYEQYF. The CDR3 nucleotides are TGTGCCAGCAGGCCGGGACAGGGGGCCGACTACGAGCAGTACTTC.

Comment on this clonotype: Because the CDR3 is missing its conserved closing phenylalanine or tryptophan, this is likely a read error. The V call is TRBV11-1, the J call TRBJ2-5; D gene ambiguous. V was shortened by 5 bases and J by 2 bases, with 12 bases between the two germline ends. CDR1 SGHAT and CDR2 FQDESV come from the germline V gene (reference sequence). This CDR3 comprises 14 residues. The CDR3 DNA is TGTGCCAGCAGCCCCCAAAGAGCGCAAGAGACCCAGTACTTA. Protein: CASSPQRAQETQYL.

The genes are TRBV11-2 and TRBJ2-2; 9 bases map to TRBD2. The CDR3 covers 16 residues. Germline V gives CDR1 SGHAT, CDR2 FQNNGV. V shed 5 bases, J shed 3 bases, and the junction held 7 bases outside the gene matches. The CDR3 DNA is TGTGCCAGCAGCGTGATAGCGGGGGATTACACCGGGGAGCTGTTTTTT. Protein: CASSVIAGDYTGELFF.

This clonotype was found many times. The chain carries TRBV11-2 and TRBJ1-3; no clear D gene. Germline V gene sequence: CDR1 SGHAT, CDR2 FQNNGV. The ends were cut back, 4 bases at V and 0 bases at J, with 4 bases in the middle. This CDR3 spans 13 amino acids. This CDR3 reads CASSSGSGNTIYF. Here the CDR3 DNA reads TGTGCCAGCAGCTCGGGCTCTGGAAACACCATATATTTT.